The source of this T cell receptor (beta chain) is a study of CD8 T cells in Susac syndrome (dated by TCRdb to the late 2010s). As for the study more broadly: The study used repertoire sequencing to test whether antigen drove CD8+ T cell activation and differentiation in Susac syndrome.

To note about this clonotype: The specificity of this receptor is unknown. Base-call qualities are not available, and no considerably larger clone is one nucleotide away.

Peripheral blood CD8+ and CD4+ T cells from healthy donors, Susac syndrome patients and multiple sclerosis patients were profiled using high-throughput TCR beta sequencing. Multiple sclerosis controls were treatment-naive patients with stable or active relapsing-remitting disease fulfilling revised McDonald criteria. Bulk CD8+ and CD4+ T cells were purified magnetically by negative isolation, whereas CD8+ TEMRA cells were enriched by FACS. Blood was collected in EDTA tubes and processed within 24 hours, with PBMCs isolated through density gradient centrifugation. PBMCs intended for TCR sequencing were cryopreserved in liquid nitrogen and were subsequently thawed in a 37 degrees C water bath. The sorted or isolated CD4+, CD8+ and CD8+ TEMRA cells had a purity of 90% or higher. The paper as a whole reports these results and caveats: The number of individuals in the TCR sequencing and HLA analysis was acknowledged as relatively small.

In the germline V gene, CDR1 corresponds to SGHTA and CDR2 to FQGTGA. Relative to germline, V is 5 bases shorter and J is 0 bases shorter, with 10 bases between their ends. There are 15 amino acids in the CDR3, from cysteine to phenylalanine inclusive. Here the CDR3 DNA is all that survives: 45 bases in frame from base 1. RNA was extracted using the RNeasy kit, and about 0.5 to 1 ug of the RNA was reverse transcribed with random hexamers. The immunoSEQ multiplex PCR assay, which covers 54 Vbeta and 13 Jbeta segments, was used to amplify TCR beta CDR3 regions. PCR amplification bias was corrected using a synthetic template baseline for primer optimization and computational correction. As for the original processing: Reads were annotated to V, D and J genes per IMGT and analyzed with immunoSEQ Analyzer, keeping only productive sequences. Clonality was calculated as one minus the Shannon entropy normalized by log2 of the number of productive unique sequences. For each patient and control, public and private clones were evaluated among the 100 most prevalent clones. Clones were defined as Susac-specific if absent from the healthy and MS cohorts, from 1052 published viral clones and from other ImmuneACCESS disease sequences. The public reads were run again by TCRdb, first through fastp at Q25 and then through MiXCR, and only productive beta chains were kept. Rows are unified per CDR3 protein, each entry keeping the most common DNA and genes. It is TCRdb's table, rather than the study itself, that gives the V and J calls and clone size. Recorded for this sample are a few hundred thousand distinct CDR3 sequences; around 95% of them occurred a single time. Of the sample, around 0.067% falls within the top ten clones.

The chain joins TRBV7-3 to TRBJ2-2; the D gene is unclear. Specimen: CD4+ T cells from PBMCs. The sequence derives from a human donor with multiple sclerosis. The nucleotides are TGTGCCAGCAGCCTCCTCCCCTCGAACACCGGGGAGCTGTTTTTT. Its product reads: CASSLLPSNTGELFF.